A selection of T cell receptor beta chains follows, all from one sample in a study of response to subunit inactivated influenza vaccine. In TCRdb, the RT-PCR reads were re-called with MiXCR into one record per CDR3 protein. This repertoire shows a few hundred thousand distinct CDR3 sequences, 21% found once; its top ten account for approximately 10%. The sample here was PBMCs from blood, taken approximately 20 months after vaccination. The origin of the receptors is a man between 50 and 75 years old who received an inactivated influenza vaccine. Both conserved end residues are part of each CDR3. The D gene is left open where the match is weak. Some rows have no size entry. The others give once, few or many, or a class for an expanded clone.

size: once; V: TRBV29-1; D: TRBD2; J: TRBJ2-3; CDR3: CSVRGRATDTQYF; DNA: TGCAGCGTTCGGGGGAGGGCCACAGATACGCAGTATTTT
size: few; V: TRBV10-3; D: TRBD1; J: TRBJ2-7; CDR3: CAIGQGIDEQYF; DNA: TGTGCCATCGGACAGGGAATCGACGAGCAGTACTTC
size: .; V: TRBV7-9; D: TRBD2; J: TRBJ2-1; CDR3: CASSSRLARDNEQFF; DNA: TGTGCCAGCAGCTCGCGACTAGCTAGGGACAATGAGCAGTTCTTC
size: few; V: TRBV7-9; D: .; J: TRBJ1-1; CDR3: CASREGPRSDRAFF; DNA: TGTGCCAGCAGAGAAGGACCCAGGTCGGATCGGGCTTTCTTT
size: .; V: TRBV9; D: TRBD1; J: TRBJ2-2; CDR3: CASSAPTGPNTGELFF; DNA: TGTGCCAGCAGCGCCCCGACAGGGCCGAACACCGGGGAGCTGTTTTTT
size: few; V: TRBV29-1; D: .; J: TRBJ2-5; CDR3: CSVNGAYNQETQYF; DNA: TGCAGCGTAAATGGGGCGTATAACCAAGAGACCCAGTACTTC
size: .; V: TRBV29-1; D: .; J: TRBJ1-1; CDR3: CSASPGVGTEAFF; DNA: TGCAGCGCGAGTCCGGGGGTCGGTACTGAAGCTTTCTTT
size: many; V: TRBV12-3/TRBV12-4; D: .; J: TRBJ1-1; CDR3: CASSLVVTTNTEAFF; DNA: TGTGCCAGCAGTTTAGTAGTCACTACGAACACTGAAGCTTTCTTT
size: few; V: TRBV5-5; D: .; J: TRBJ2-7; CDR3: CASSSRDGYYEQYF; DNA: TGTGCCAGCAGCTCCCGGGACGGGTACTACGAGCAGTACTTC
size: .; V: TRBV10-3; D: .; J: TRBJ1-2; CDR3: CAISESVGHYGYTF; DNA: TGTGCCATCAGTGAGTCAGTCGGCCACTATGGCTACACCTTC
size: .; V: TRBV7-2; D: .; J: TRBJ2-5; CDR3: CASKPSRDGETQYF; DNA: TGTGCCAGCAAGCCGTCCCGAGACGGAGAGACCCAGTACTTC
size: .; V: TRBV29-1; D: .; J: TRBJ2-4; CDR3: CSVARVAGPKNIQYF; DNA: TGCAGCGTTGCTAGGGTTGCAGGGCCCAAAAACATTCAGTACTTC
size: few; V: TRBV5-1; D: .; J: TRBJ2-1; CDR3: CASSLDVVAGINEQFF; DNA: TGCGCCAGCAGCTTGGACGTGGTAGCCGGGATCAATGAGCAGTTCTTC
size: .; V: TRBV2; D: .; J: TRBJ2-1; CDR3: CASSGGLSGAYYNEQFF; DNA: TGTGCCAGCAGTGGGGGACTTAGCGGAGCTTACTACAATGAGCAGTTCTTC
size: .; V: TRBV3-1; D: TRBD2; J: TRBJ2-1; CDR3: CASSQRTSGTYNEQFF; DNA: TGTGCCAGCAGCCAACGAACTAGCGGCACCTACAATGAGCAGTTCTTC
size: .; V: TRBV12-3/TRBV12-4; D: .; J: TRBJ1-5; CDR3: CASRAGTGGNQPQHF; DNA: TGTGCCAGCAGGGCCGGGACGGGAGGCAATCAGCCCCAGCATTTT
size: .; V: TRBV27; D: .; J: TRBJ1-2; CDR3: CTSSFPSAAYGYTF; DNA: TGCACCAGCAGCTTCCCCTCCGCAGCCTATGGCTACACCTTC
size: .; V: TRBV27; D: .; J: TRBJ2-3; CDR3: CASSRPGQPDTQYF; DNA: TGTGCCAGCAGCAGGCCGGGACAACCAGATACGCAGTATTTT